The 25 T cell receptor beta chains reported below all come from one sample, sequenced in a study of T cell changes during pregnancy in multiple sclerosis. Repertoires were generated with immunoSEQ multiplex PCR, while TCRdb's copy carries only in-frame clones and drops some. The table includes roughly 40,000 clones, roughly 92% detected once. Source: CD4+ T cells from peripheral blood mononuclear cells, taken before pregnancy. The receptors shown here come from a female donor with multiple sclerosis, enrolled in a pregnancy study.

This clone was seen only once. As DNA, the CDR3 is TGCGCCAGCAGCCTCGACAGGGATCAGCCCCAGCATTTT. Its protein product is CASSLDRDQPQHF. This chain links TRBV4-1 with TRBJ1-5, with TRBD1 identical over 7 bases. Germline V gene data show CDR1 as MGHRA and CDR2 as YSYEKL. The ends lost 4 bases at V and 5 bases at J; junction bases unmatched: 2. CDR3 length equals 13 residues.

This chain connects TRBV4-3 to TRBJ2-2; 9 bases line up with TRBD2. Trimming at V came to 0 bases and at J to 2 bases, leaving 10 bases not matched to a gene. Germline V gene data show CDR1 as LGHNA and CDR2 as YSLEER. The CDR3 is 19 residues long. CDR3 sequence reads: CASSQDWTGLAANTGELFF. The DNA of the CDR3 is TGCGCCAGCAGCCAAGATTGGACGGGACTAGCAGCAAACACCGGGGAGCTGTTTTTT.

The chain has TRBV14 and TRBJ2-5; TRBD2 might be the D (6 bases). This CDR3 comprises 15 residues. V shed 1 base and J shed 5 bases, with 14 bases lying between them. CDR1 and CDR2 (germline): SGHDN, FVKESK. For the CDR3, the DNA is TGTGCCAGCAGCCAAGCTAGGAGGGTTGGGGAGACCCAGTACTTC. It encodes CASSQARRVGETQYF.

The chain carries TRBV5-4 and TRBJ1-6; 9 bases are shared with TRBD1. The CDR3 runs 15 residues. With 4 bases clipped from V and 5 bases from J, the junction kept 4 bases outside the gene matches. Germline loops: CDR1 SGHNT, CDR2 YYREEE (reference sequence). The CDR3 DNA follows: TGTGCCAGCAGCGCCAGACAGGGGGATAATTCACCCCTCCACTTT. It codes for CASSARQGDNSPLHF.

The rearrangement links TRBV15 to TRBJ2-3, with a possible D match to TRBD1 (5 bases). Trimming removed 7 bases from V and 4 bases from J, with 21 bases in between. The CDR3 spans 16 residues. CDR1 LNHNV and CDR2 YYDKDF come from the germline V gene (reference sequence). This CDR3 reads CATTLGAPVRADTQYF. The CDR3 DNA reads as TGTGCCACCACCCTCGGAGCTCCGGTCAGGGCAGATACGCAGTATTTT.

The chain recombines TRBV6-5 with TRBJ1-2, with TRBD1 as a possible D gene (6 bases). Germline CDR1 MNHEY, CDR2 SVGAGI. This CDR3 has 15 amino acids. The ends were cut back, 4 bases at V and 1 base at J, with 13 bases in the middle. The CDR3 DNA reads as TGTGCCAGCAGTTCCACAGGGTTTGGTAACTATGGCTACACCTTC. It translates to CASSSTGFGNYGYTF.

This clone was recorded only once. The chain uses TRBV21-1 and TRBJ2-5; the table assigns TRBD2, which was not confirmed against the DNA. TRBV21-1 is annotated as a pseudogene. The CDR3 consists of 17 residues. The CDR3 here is CASSKPLTSGTRETQYF. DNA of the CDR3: TGTGCCAGCAGCAAACCCCTGACTAGCGGGACTCGAGAGACCCAGTACTTC.

The CDR3 loop reads CASRPDRGGTYEQYF. The CDR3 bases are TGTGCCAGTAGGCCTGACAGGGGTGGTACCTACGAGCAGTACTTC. The V call is TRBV19, the J call TRBJ2-7, with 8 bases fitting TRBD1. J was trimmed by 2 bases and V by 6 bases; bases with no gene match: 9. The CDR3 is 15 residues long. Germline V gene lookup returns CDR1 LNHDA and CDR2 SQIVND (reference sequence).

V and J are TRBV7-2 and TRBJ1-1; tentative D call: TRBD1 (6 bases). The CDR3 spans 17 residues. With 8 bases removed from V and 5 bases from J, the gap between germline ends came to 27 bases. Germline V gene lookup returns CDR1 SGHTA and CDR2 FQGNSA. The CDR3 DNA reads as TGTGCCAGCGTAACGTACCCCGGGGGGCGAGGGGGGACTGAAGCTTTCTTT. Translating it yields CASVTYPGGRGGTEAFF.

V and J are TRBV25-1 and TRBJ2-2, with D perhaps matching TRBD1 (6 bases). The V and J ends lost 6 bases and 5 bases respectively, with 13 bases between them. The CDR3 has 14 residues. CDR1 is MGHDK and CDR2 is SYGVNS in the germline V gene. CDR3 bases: TGTGCCAGCAGAACAGGGATTTTGACCGGGGAGCTGTTTTTT. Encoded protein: CASRTGILTGELFF.

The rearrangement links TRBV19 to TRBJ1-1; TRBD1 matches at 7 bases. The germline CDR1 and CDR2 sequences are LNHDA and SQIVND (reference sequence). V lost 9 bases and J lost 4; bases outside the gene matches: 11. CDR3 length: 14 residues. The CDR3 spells CASRQGRGVTEAFF. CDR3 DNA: TGTGCCAGCCGACAGGGAAGGGGGGTCACTGAAGCTTTCTTT.

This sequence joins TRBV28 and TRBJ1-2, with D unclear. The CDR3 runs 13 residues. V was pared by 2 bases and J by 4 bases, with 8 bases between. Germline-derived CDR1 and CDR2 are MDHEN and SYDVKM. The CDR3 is CASSLQSLYGYTF. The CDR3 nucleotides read TGTGCCAGCAGTTTACAGTCCCTCTATGGCTACACCTTC.

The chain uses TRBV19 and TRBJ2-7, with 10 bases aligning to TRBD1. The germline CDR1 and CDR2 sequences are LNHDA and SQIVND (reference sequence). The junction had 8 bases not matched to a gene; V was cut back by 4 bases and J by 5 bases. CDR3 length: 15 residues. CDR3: CASSTPGTGAHEQYF. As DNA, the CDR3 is TGTGCCAGTAGTACTCCCGGGACAGGGGCCCACGAGCAGTACTTC.

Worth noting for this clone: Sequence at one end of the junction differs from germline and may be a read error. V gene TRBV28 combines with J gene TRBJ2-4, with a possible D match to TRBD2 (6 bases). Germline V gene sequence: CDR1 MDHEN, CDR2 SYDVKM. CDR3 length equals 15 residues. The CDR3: CASSLWRDDFGGLHF. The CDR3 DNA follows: TGTGCCAGCAGTTTATGGCGGGACGATTTTGGGGGTCTGCACTTC.

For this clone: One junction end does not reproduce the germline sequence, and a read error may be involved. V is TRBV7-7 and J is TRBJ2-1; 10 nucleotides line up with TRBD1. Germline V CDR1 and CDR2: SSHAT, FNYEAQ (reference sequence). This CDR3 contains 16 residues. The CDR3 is CASSPDRDRGSNEQFF. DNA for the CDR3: TGTGCTAGCAGCCCTGACCGGGACAGGGGTAGCAATGAGCAGTTCTTC.

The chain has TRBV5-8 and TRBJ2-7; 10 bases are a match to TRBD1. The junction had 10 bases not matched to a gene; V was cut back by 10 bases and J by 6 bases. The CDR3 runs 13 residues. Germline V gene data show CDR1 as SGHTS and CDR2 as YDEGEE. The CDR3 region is CAVRPGTGVEQYF. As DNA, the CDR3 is TGTGCCGTCCGGCCCGGGACAGGGGTCGAGCAGTACTTC.

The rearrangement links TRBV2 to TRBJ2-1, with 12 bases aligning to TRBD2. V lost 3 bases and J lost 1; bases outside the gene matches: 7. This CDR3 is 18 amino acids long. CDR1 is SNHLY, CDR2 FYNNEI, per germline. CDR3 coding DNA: TGTGCCAGCAGTGATCCTAGCGGGAGGGCCGATTCCTACAATGAGCAGTTCTTC. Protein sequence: CASSDPSGRADSYNEQFF.

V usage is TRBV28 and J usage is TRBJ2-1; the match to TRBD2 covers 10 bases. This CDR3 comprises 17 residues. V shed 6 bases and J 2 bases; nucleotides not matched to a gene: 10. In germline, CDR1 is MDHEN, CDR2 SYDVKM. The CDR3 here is CASRVTSGSRTYNEQFF. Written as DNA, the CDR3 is TGTGCCAGCAGGGTGACTAGCGGGTCCCGCACCTACAATGAGCAGTTCTTC.

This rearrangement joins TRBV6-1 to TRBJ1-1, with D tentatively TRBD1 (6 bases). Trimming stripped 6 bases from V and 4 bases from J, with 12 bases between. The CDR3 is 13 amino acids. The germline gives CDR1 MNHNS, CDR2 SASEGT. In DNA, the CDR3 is TGTGCCAGCAGGAGTACAGGGACCACTGAAGCTTTCTTT. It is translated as CASRSTGTTEAFF.

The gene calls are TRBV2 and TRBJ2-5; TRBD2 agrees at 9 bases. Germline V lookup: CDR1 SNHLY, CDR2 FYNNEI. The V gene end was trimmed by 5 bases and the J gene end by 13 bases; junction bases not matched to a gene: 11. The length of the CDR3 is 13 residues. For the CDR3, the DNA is TGTGCCAGCAGTTCCCCGGGGGCGGGAGGGTCGTACTTC. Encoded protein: CASSSPGAGGSYF.

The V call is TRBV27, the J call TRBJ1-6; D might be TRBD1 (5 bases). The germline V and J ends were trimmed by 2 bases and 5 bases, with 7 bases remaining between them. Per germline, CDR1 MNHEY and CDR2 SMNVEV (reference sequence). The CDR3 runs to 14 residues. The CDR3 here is CASSLAGNNSPLHF. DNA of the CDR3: TGTGCCAGCAGTTTAGCAGGGAATAATTCACCCCTCCACTTT.

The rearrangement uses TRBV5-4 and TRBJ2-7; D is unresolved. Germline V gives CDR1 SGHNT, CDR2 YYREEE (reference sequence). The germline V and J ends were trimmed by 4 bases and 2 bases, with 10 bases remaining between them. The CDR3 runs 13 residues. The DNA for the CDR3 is TGTGCCAGCAGCCTGGGTTCAACCTACGAGCAGTACTTC. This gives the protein CASSLGSTYEQYF. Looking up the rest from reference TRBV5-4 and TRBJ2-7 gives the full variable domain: ETGVTQSPTHLIKTRGQQVTLRCSSQSGHNTVSWYQQALGQGPQFIFQYYREEENGRGNFPPRFSGLQFPNYSSELNVNALELDDSALYLCASSLGSTYEQYFGPGTRLTVT.

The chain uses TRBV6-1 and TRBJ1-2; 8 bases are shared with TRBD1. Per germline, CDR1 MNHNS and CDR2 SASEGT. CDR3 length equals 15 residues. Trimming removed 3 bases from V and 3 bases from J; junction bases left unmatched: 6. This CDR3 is CASSDGTGDYYGYTF. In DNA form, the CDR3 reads TGTGCCAGCAGTGACGGGACAGGAGACTACTATGGCTACACCTTC.

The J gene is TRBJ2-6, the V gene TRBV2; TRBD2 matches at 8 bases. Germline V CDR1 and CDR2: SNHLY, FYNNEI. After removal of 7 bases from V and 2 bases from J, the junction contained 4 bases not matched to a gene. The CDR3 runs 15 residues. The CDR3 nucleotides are TGTGCCAGCACCCCCGGGGGGGCTGGGGCCAACGTCCTGACTTTC. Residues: CASTPGGAGANVLTF.

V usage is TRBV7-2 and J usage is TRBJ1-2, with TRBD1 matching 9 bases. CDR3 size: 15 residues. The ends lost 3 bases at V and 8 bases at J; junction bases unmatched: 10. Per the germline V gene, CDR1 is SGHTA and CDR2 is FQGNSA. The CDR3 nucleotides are TGTGCCAGCAGCTTGGACCCTGGACAGGGGAGAGGCTACACCTTC. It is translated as CASSLDPGQGRGYTF.